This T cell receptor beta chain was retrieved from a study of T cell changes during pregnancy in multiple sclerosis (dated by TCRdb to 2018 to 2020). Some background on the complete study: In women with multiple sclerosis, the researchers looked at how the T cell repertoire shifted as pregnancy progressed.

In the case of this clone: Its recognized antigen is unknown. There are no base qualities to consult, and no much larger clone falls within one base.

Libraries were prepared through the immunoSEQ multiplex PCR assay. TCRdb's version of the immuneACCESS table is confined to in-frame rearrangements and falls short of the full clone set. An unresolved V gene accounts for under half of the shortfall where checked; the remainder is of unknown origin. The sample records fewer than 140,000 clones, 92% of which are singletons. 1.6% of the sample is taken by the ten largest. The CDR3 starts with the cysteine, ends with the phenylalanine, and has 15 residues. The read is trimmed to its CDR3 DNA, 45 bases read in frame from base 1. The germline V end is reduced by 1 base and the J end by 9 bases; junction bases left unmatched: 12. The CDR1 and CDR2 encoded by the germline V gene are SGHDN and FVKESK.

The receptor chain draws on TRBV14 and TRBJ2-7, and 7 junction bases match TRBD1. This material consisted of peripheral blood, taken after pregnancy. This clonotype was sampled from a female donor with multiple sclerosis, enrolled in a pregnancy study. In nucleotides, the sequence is TGTGCCAGCAGCCAAGTTGCGACAGGGATTGGGGGGCAGTACTTC. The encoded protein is CASSQVATGIGGQYF.